The next 2 T cell receptor beta chains were all read from a single sample in a study of CD8 T cells in ankylosing spondylitis. Their cognate antigens are unknown. TCRdb reanalysed the 5' RACE reads using MiXCR and keeps one entry per CDR3 protein. The profile shows about 440,000 distinct CDR3 sequences, over 15% of them singletons. Overall study findings and caveats: About 8 highly homologous variants made up a TCR beta motif, and this motif appeared characteristic of ankylosing spondylitis blood.

Sequencing was performed on blood, either unsorted or a sorted T cell fraction (not recorded which). The receptors come from a male donor with ankylosing spondylitis.

Only a few counts were recorded for this clonotype. The V call is TRBV5-1, the J call TRBJ1-1; possible D gene TRBD1, 5 bases. With 4 bases removed from V and 3 bases from J, the gap between germline ends came to 16 bases. This CDR3 has 15 residues. Germline V gives CDR1 SGHRS, CDR2 YFSETQ. The CDR3 DNA reads as TGCGCCAGCAGCAGAGGGGATGCTTTAGACACTGAAGCTTTCTTT. Translating gives CASSRGDALDTEAFF.

The CDR3 is CASSPQPGPYEQYF. CDR3 nucleotide sequence: TGTGCCAGCTCACCACAGCCAGGACCCTACGAGCAGTACTTC. This chain joins TRBV18 and TRBJ2-7; D gene unclear. Trimming left V 1 base short and J 2 bases short, with 9 bases between. The CDR3 is 14 amino acids. Per the germline V gene, CDR1 is KGHSH and CDR2 is LQKENI.